This T cell receptor beta chain was found in a study of tumor and adjacent non-tumor tissue in lung cancer. Germline V lookup: CDR1 SQVTM, CDR2 ANQGSEA. The CDR3 has 14 amino acids. Trimming stripped 4 bases from V and 2 bases from J, with 13 bases between. This sample's RNA came from whole unsorted tissue. The normal lung tissue was taken more than 3 cm from the tumor edge. A modified ARM-PCR protocol with three rounds of nested PCR amplified TCRbeta. MiXCR, applied by TCRdb to the multiplex PCR reads, yields one record per CDR3 protein. The table has 35,000 to 55,000 distinct CDR3 sequences, roughly three fifths seen once.

The clonotype originates from a woman in her forties with non-small cell lung cancer. Input material: distant non-tumor lung tissue. The chain is built from TRBV29-1 and TRBJ2-3; D is perhaps TRBD2 (5 bases). CDR3 loop: CSVVPADLTDTQYF. CDR3 coding DNA: TGCAGCGTTGTCCCAGCGGACCTCACAGATACGCAGTATTTT.